Sequencing of this T cell receptor beta chain was carried out in a study of blood T cells in healthy people across ages. Study-wide background: There was about one barcoded beta molecule captured by template switching per two T cells.

A second PCR, run for roughly 7 to 11 cycles, used a sample-barcoded 5' primer plus a J-beta primer mix. Each CDR3 protein gets one entry after TCRdb re-called the 5' RACE reads with MiXCR. The sample has some 860,000 distinct CDR3 sequences, approximately 60% seen once. Caucasian, healthy and from Russia, the donors were aged between roughly 6 and 95. Approximately 9 milliliters was the volume of peripheral blood drawn from each donor. Samples each had at least 5.5 micrograms of total RNA extracted. The V gene lost 6 bases and the J gene lost 8 bases, with 19 bases spanning the gap. CDR1 and CDR2 (germline): MDHEN, SYDVKM. The CDR3 has 14 residues.

What was sequenced was blood. The chain joins TRBV28 to TRBJ1-2, with a tentative D call TRBD1 (5 bases). This TCR was recovered from a man aged 35 to 55 in good health. CDR3: CASSPVGGPWGYTF. In DNA form, the CDR3 reads TGTGCCAGCAGCCCCGTGGGGGGTCCGTGGGGCTACACCTTC.